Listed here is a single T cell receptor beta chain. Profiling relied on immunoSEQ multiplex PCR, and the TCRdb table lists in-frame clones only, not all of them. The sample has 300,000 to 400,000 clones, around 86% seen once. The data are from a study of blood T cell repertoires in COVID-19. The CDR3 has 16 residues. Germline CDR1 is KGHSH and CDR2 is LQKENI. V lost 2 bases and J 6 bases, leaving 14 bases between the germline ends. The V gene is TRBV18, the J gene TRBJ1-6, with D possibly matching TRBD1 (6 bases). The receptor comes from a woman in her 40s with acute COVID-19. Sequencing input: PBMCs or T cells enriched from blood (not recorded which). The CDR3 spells CASSPYSGTFNSPLHF. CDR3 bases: TGTGCCAGCTCACCATACTCTGGGACATTTAATTCACCCCTCCACTTT.